Listed here is a single TCR beta chain. The sample is drawn from a study of glioma-infiltrating T cells after dendritic cell vaccination. The sample's time point: after dendritic cell vaccination, including at tumor progression/relapse. The data were produced by immunoSEQ multiplex PCR, yet TCRdb's version contains in-frame clones alone and is incomplete. Of 85,000 to 100,000 clones in the sample, over 75% were seen once. Trimming pared 2 bases from V and 3 bases from J, leaving 8 bases between. Germline V CDR1 and CDR2: MRHNA, SNTAGT. CDR3 length: 13 amino acids. This sequence originates from a human donor with glioblastoma. This specimen was blood, taken after dendritic cell vaccination. This chain joins TRBV6-4 and TRBJ2-7; perhaps TRBD2 as D (6 bases). CDR3 protein: CASSDEGGYEQYF. The CDR3 DNA follows: TGTGCCAGCAGTGACGAGGGAGGCTACGAGCAGTACTTC.